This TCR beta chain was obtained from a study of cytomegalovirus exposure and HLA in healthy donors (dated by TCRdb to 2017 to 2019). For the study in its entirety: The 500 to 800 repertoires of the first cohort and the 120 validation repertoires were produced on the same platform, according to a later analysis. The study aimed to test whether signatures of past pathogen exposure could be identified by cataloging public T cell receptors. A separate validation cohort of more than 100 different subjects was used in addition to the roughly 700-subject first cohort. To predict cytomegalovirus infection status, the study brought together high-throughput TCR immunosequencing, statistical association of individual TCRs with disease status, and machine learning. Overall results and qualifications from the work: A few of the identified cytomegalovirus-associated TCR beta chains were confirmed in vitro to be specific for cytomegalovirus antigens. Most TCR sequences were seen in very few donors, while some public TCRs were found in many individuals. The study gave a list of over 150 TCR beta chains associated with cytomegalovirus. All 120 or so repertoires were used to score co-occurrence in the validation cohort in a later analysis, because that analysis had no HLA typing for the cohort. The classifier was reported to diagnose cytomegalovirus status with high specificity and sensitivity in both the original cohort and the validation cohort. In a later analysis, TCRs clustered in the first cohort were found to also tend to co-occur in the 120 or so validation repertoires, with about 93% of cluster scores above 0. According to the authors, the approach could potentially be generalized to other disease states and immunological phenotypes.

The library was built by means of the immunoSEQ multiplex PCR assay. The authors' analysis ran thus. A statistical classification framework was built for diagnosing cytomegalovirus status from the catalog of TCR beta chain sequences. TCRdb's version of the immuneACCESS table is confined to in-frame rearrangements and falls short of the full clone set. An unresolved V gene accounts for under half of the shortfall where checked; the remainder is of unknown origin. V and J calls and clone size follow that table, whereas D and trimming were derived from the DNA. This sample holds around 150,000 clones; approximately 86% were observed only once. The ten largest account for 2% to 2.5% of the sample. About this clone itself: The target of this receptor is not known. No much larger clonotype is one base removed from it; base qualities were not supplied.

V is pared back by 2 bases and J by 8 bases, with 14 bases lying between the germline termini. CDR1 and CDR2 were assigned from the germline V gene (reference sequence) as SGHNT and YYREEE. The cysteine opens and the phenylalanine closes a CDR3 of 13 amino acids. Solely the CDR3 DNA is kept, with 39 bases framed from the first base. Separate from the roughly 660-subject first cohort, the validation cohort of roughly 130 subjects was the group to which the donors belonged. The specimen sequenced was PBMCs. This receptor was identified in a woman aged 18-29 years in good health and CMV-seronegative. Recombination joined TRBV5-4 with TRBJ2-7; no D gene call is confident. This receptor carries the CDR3 CASSLRRGFQQYF. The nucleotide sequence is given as TGTGCCAGCAGCTTAAGACGAGGATTCCAGCAGTACTTC.